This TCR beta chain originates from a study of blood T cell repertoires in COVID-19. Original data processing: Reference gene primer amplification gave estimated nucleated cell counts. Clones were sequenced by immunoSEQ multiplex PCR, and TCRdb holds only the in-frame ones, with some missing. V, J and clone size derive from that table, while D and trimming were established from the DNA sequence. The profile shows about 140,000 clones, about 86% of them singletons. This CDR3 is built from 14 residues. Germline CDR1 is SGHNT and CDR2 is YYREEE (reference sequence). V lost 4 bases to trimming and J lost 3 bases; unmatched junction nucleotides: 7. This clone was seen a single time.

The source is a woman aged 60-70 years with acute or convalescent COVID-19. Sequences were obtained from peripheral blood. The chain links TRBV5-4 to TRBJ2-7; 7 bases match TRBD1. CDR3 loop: CASSGQDSNYEQYF. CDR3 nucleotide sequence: TGTGCCAGCAGCGGACAGGACAGTAACTACGAGCAGTACTTC.